This entry concerns a single T cell receptor beta chain. These data are taken from a study of Ad26.COV2.S vaccination and SARS-CoV-2 variants. The treatment denotes: 19 received Ad26.COV2.S at low or high dose, single or two shots; 5 received placebo; per-sample allocation not given. Day 63 after the first injection of vaccine or placebo was the sampling time. Deletions cut 7 bases from V and 0 bases from J, with 13 bases between. CDR1 and CDR2 (germline): MDHEN, SYDVKM. CDR3 length: 16 residues. The repertoire was sequenced with immunoSEQ multiplex PCR; TCRdb's copy has only in-frame clones and lacks some. The data hold 400,000 to 450,000 clones, with about 93% observed a single time.

Sequenced here: peripheral blood, sampled in a trial of Ad26.COV2.S vaccine versus placebo. The receptor was isolated from a person between 18 and 65 years old who received the Ad26.COV2.S COVID-19 vaccine or a placebo. The chain uses TRBV28 and TRBJ1-6; D not resolved. In DNA form, the CDR3 reads TGTGCCAGCATTAAATCAGTCGGCTCCTATAATTCACCCCTCCACTTT. It codes for CASIKSVGSYNSPLHF.